This T cell receptor beta chain was observed in a study of T cell responses to AZD1222 COVID-19 vaccine. Across the whole study: Samples with a second dose at about 4 or about 12 weeks were pooled together.

Here immunoSEQ multiplex PCR was the method, and the copy in TCRdb shows in-frame clones only, minus some. Found here are just under 85,000 clones, approximately 85% of them singletons; the top ten hold about 8.7%. Study results and caveats: The sample set comprised mostly white British donors with more females, and clonal diversity was possibly underestimated. Nearly half of spike-specific TCRs reportedly target variant regions that are unmutated in the B.1.351 and B.1.1.7 variants.

In the case of this clone: Its antigen is undetermined.

The CDR3 contains 19 residues. V dropped 6 bases and J dropped 2; count of bases not matched to a gene: 16. Germline values: CDR1 MNHEY, CDR2 SMNVEV (reference sequence). V is TRBV27 and J is TRBJ2-1; 10 bases match TRBD2. The sequence came from an adult in good health. Sequenced here: peripheral blood, sampled on day 0 of AZD1222 vaccination. In nucleotides, the CDR3 is TGTGCCAGCAGCCCGCTGTTAGAGCGGGAGGGGTGGACCTACAATGAGCAGTTCTTC. It specifies CASSPLLEREGWTYNEQFF.